This T cell receptor (beta chain) appears in the sequencing data of a study of a mutant IDH1 vaccine in newly diagnosed glioma. General observations from the study: Changes in the top peripheral T cell clonotypes seemingly had no bearing on pseudoprogression.

This clone was recorded only once. Antigen unknown. Generated by immunoSEQ multiplex PCR, the TCRdb table keeps only in-frame clones and is missing some. The repertoire has over 80,000 clones, 75% to 85% of them found once; the top ten carry roughly 5.2%. V shed 0 bases and J shed 3 bases, with 20 bases lying between them. Germline V CDR1 and CDR2: SGDLS, YYNGEE. This CDR3 has 18 residues. The time point was: week 47, end of study. The vaccine gave 300 ug of a 20-mer mutant IDH1 peptide subcutaneously per dose. Sequenced here: PBMCs, sampled from a glioma patient whose treatment included an IDH1 peptide vaccine. This TCR derives from a man aged 40-49 years with glioma. This chain links TRBV9 with TRBJ2-3; D could derive from TRBD1 or TRBD2 (5 bases each). The CDR3 here is CASSVEHLWGIGTDTQYF. In DNA, the CDR3 is TGTGCCAGCAGCGTAGAACACCTTTGGGGGATTGGAACAGATACGCAGTATTTT.